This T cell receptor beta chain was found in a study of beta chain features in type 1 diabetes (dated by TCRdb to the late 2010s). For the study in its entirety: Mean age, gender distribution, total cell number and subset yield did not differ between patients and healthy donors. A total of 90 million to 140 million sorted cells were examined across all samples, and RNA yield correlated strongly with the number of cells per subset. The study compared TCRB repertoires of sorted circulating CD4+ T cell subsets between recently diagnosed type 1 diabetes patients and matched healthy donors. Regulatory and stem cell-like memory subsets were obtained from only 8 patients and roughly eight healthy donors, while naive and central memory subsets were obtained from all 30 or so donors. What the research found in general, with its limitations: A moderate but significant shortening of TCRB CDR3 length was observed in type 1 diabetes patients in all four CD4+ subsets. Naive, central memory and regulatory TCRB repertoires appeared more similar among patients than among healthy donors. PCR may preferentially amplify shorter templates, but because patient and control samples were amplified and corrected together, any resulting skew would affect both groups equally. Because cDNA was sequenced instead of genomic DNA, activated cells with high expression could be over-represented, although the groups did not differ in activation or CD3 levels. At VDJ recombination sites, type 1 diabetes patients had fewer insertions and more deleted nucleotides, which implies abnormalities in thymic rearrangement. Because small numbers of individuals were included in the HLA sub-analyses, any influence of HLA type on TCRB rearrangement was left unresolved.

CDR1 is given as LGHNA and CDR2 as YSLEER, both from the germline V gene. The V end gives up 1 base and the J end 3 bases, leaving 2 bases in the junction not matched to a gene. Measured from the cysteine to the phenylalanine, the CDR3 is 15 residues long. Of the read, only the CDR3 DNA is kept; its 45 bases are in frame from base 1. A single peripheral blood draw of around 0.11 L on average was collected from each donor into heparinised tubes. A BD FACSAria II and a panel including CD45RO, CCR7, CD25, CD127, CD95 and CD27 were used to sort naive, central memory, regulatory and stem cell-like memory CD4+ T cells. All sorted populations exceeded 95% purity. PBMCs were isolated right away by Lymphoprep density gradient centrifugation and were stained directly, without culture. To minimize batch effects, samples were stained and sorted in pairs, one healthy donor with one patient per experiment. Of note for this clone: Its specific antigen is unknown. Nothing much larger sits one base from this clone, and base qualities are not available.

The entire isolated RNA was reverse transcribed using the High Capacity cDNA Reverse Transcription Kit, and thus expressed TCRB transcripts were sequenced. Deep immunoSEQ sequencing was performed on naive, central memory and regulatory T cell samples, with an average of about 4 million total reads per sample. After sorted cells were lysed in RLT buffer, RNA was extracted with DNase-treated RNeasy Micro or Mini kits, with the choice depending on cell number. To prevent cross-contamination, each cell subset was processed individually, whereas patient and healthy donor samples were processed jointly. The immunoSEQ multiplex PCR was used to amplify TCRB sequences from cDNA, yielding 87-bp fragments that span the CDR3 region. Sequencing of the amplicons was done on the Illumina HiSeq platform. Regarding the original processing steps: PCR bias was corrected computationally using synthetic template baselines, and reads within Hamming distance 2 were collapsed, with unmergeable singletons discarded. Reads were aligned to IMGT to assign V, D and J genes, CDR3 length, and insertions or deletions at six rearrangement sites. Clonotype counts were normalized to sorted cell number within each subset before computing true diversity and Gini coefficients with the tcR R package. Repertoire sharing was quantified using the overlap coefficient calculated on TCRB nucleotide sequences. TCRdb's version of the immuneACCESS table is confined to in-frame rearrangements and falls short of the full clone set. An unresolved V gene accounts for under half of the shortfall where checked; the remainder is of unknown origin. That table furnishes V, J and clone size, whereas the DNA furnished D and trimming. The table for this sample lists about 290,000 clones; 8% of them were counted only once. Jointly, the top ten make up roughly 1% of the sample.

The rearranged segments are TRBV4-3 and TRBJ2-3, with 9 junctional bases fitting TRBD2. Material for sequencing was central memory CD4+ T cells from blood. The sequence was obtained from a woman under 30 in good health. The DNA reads TGCGCCAGCAGCCAAGGGGGACTAGCAACAGATACGCAGTATTTT. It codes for CASSQGGLATDTQYF.